The T cell receptor (beta chain) under discussion was sequenced for a study of radiotherapy plus CTLA-4 blockade in lung cancer. Study information: The study recorded objective responses in 15% to 20% of patients and disease control in around 33%. Study findings and constraints: The best prediction of response reportedly came from early blood T cell clone dynamics, with interferon-beta. Blood saw expansion of tumor-derived TCR clones after radiotherapy plus ipilimumab.

Chemo-refractory metastatic non-small-cell lung cancer patients were treated with focal radiation plus CTLA-4 blockade with ipilimumab. The CDR3 has 12 amino acids. Looked up from germline, CDR1 is SNHLY and CDR2 is FYNNEI. Trimming took 6 bases from V and 6 from J, leaving 8 bases between them. Remarks on this clone: Its antigen is not known.

Profiling relied on immunoSEQ multiplex PCR, and the TCRdb table lists in-frame clones only, not all of them. This sample has around 15,000 clones, with 72% found just once. The sequencing here drew on peripheral blood, taken from a patient treated with radiotherapy plus ipilimumab. The chain recombines TRBV2 with TRBJ2-2, with D possibly matching TRBD1 (6 bases). The receptor comes from a human donor with non-small cell lung cancer whose response to radiotherapy plus ipilimumab could not be evaluated. Here the CDR3 reads CASRYRAGELFF. The CDR3 region has the DNA TGTGCCAGCAGATACAGGGCCGGGGAGCTGTTTTTT.